This passage covers 24 T cell receptor beta chains from one sample sequenced in a study of T cells in Graves' hyperthyroidism and ophthalmopathy (dated by TCRdb to the late 2010s). Libraries were made using multiplex PCR. TCRdb names Illumina HiSeq 2000 as the instrument used. TCR beta CDR3 regions were amplified from RNA transcripts. The first round of RT-PCR for the TCR CDR3 was performed with the HTBI primer set and the Qiagen OneStep RT-PCR kit. TCRdb redid the processing of the public reads, applying fastp at Q25 and MiXCR, and retained in-frame beta chains. Here each entry gathers all rows of one CDR3 protein and keeps the most common genes and DNA. In this sample the table shows around 23,000 distinct CDR3 sequences, about 53% of which occur a single time. The ten most abundant clones make up approximately 25% of the sample. Sequencing was done on a sample of blood. All receptors derive from a woman aged 40 to 50 with Graves' hyperthyroidism that later progressed to Graves' ophthalmopathy.

The CDR3 spells CASSASGGAGNTIYF. The CDR3 nucleotides read TGTGCCAGCAGCGCGTCGGGTGGAGCTGGAAACACCATATATTTT. The J gene is TRBJ1-3, the V gene TRBV7-9; D is undetermined. Trimming cost V 5 bases and J 2 bases, with 13 bases left between them. Germline CDR1 and CDR2: SEHNR and FQNEAQ (reference sequence). The CDR3 runs to 15 residues.

This clonotype turned up a few times. This chain connects TRBV2 to TRBJ2-2, with 9 nucleotides matching TRBD1. CDR3 size: 14 residues. The V gene's germline CDR1 is SNHLY and CDR2 FYNNEI. Trimming at V came to 7 bases and at J to 3 bases, leaving 3 bases not matched to a gene. The CDR3 here is CASTGDRDTGELFF. CDR3 DNA: TGTGCCAGCACGGGGGACAGGGACACCGGGGAGCTGTTTTTT.

The count of this clonotype is one. Given a much more abundant clone one base away, this may be a read error. The genes are TRBV5-4 and TRBJ2-3, with 13 bases that match TRBD2. The CDR3 runs 20 residues. V gave up 4 bases and J gave up 8 bases; unmatched junction bases: 22. Germline assignment: CDR1 SGHNT and CDR2 YYREEE (reference sequence). CDR3 nucleotides: TGTGCCAGCAGCCCCCGGACTAGCGGGAGAATTTCCGGCCAGATAAGTACGCAGTATTTT. This gives the protein CASSPRTSGRISGQISTQYF.

The rearrangement links TRBV20-1 to TRBJ1-2, with unresolved D. Between the trimmed V and J ends, which lost 5 bases and 2 bases, there was a span of 9 bases. Looked up from germline, CDR1 is DFQATT and CDR2 is SNEGSKA (reference sequence). The CDR3 spans 12 residues. The CDR3 loop is CSARGRNYGYTF. In DNA, the CDR3 is TGCAGTGCTCGAGGGAGGAACTATGGCTACACCTTC.

This clonotype was recorded many times. V is TRBV5-1 and J is TRBJ2-1; 9 bases are a match to TRBD2. The CDR3 has 17 amino acids. V lost 4 bases to trimming and J lost 4 bases; unmatched junction nucleotides: 12. Germline V gene lookup returns CDR1 SGHRS and CDR2 YFSETQ. This CDR3 reads CASSAMTAGGGYNEQFF. DNA for the CDR3: TGCGCCAGCAGCGCGATGACAGCGGGAGGCGGGTACAATGAGCAGTTCTTC.

This clonotype is medium-sized in the sample. The chain carries TRBV7-6 and TRBJ2-7; perhaps TRBD2 as D (6 bases). The ends were cut back, 0 bases at V and 4 bases at J, with 7 bases in the middle. The CDR3 has 13 residues. Germline V CDR1 and CDR2: SGHVS, FNYEAQ. CDR3 amino acids: CASSLAAGYEQYF. The CDR3, as DNA: TGTGCCAGCAGCTTAGCTGCGGGATACGAGCAGTACTTC.

Worth noting for this clonotype: Sequence at one end of the junction differs from germline and may be a read error. V gene TRBV7-9 combines with J gene TRBJ2-2; 10 bases agree with TRBD2. The CDR3 is 17 residues long. Germline CDR1 SEHNR, CDR2 FQNEAQ (reference sequence). Here the CDR3 reads CASSSQEREGPHGGLFF. The CDR3 DNA reads TGTGCCAGCAGCTCCCAGGAGCGGGAGGGCCCACACGGGGGGCTGTTTTTT.

The CDR3 loop reads CASSISRVHGYTF. Written as DNA, the CDR3 is TGTGCCAGTAGTATATCCAGGGTCCATGGCTACACCTTC. The chain employs TRBV19 and TRBJ1-2, with D perhaps TRBD1 (5 bases). Germline V gene data show CDR1 as LNHDA and CDR2 as SQIVND (reference sequence). The CDR3 runs to 13 residues. Trimming shortened V by 2 bases and J by 6 bases, and 10 bases separated the two germline ends.

The genes are TRBV19 and TRBJ2-1; D assignment may be TRBD1 or TRBD2 (5 bases each). The CDR3 is 13 amino acids. Between the trimmed V and J ends, which lost 8 bases and 4 bases, there was a span of 12 bases. The germline V gene has CDR1 LNHDA and CDR2 SQIVND (reference sequence). As DNA, the CDR3 is TGTGCCAGTCGTCGGGGCCTTTACAATGAGCAGTTCTTC. Translated: CASRRGLYNEQFF.

Comments on this clonotype: At one of its ends the junction is not consistent with the germline gene, which may arise from a read error. The V gene is TRBV6-1, the J gene TRBJ1-3; TRBD1 might be the D (5 bases). The CDR3 is 14 residues long. Germline CDR1 and CDR2: MNHNS and SASEGT. CDR3 amino acids: CASSEGVCGNSIYF. The CDR3 DNA reads as TGTGCCAGCAGTGAGGGGGTTTGTGGAAACTCCATATATTTT.

This clonotype was seen a handful of times. The chain combines TRBV9 with TRBJ2-7; either TRBD1 or TRBD2 may fit D (6 bases each). The V gene lost 3 bases and the J gene lost 1 base, with 17 bases spanning the gap. Germline assignment: CDR1 SGDLS and CDR2 YYNGEE. CDR3 length: 16 amino acids. The CDR3 DNA reads TGTGCCAGCAGCGGGCTGGGTGCGGGGACATCCTACGAGCAGTACTTC. Encoded protein: CASSGLGAGTSYEQYF.

This clonotype has only a few counts. The V call is TRBV7-9, the J call TRBJ2-6; TRBD1 is a possible D gene (5 bases). The V end lost 4 bases, the J end lost 3 bases, and 10 bases lay between the germline ends. The CDR3 extends over 15 amino acids. The V gene's germline CDR1 is SEHNR and CDR2 FQNEAQ (reference sequence). This CDR3 reads CASSSHRGGANVLTF. The CDR3 DNA reads TGTGCCAGCAGCTCCCATAGGGGTGGGGCCAACGTCCTGACTTTC. Full variable domain (rest looked up from reference TRBV7-9 and TRBJ2-6): DTGVSQNPRHKITKRGQNVTFRCDPISEHNRLYWYRQTLGQGPEFLTYFQNEAQLEKSRLLSDRFSAERPKGSFSTLEIQRTEQGDSAMYLCASSSHRGGANVLTFGAGSRLTVL.

This clonotype is labeled as medium-sized (0.01 to 0.1%). This rearrangement joins TRBV11-3 to TRBJ2-2; tentatively, D is TRBD1 (6 bases). With 5 bases removed from V and 3 bases from J, the gap between germline ends came to 10 bases. The CDR3 totals 14 residues. The germline gives CDR1 SGHNT, CDR2 YENEEA. CDR3 sequence (DNA): TGTGCCAGCAGCCAGGGGTTAGACACCGGGGAGCTGTTTTTT. This sequence encodes CASSQGLDTGELFF.

The chain recombines TRBV19 with TRBJ2-1, with D hard to call. V lost 5 bases and J 4 bases, leaving 9 bases between the germline ends. Germline values: CDR1 LNHDA, CDR2 SQIVND (reference sequence). This CDR3 has 13 residues. CDR3 in amino acids: CASSLGSYNEQFF. The CDR3 nucleotides read TGTGCCAGTAGTCTGGGATCTTACAATGAGCAGTTCTTC.

This rearrangement joins TRBV7-3 to TRBJ1-1, with D hard to call. The CDR3 totals 12 residues. Trimming removed 4 bases at V and 11 bases at J, with 14 bases between. The germline CDR1 and CDR2 sequences are SGHTA and FQGTGA. DNA of the CDR3: TGTGCCAGCAGCTCCCCCCATGGGAGTGCTTTCTTT. Amino acids: CASSSPHGSAFF.

This clonotype was seen ten or more times. The chain couples TRBV7-9 to TRBJ2-1; 13 bases match TRBD2. Germline V gene lookup returns CDR1 SEHNR and CDR2 FQNEAQ (reference sequence). V gave up 5 bases and J gave up 8 bases; unmatched junction bases: 12. The CDR3 has 17 amino acids. CDR3 sequence: CASSPGRGLAGEDEQFF. The CDR3 nucleotides are TGTGCCAGCAGCCCTGGGAGAGGACTAGCGGGAGAGGATGAGCAGTTCTTC.

Comments on this clonotype: An end of the junction differs from the germline gene, which may be a read error. The chain carries TRBV4-2 and TRBJ2-1, with D tentatively TRBD2 (6 bases). The length of the CDR3 is 15 residues. The germline V gene has CDR1 LGHNA and CDR2 YNFKEQ. The DNA for the CDR3 is TGTGCGAGCAGCCAAGATAGCGGCCCTACGCAGGGGCAGTTCTTC. Translating gives CASSQDSGPTQGQFF.

This clonotype was seen at least ten times. The genes are TRBV6-6 and TRBJ2-1; TRBD2 matches at 7 bases. The CDR3 extends over 17 amino acids. Germline values: CDR1 MNHNY, CDR2 SVGAGI (reference sequence). After removal of 0 bases from V and 3 bases from J, the junction contained 8 bases not matched to a gene. The CDR3 loop is CASSYSSPSGLYNEQFF. The CDR3 coding sequence is TGTGCCAGCAGTTACTCAAGCCCTAGCGGCCTCTACAATGAGCAGTTCTTC.

Within the sample, this clonotype is medium-sized (0.01 to 0.1%). This chain connects TRBV7-8 to TRBJ1-6; no clear D gene. CDR1 and CDR2 (germline): SGHVS, FQNEAQ. V dropped 5 bases and J dropped 0 bases, with 11 bases sitting between them. CDR3 length: 16 amino acids. CDR3 bases: TGTGCCAGCAGCCCCACGTGGGCCTCCTATAATTCACCCCTCCACTTT. Translation: CASSPTWASYNSPLHF.

In this sample, this clonotype is medium-sized. The V and J genes are TRBV20-1 and TRBJ1-1; maybe TRBD1 (6 bases). Trimming took off 5 bases at V and 0 bases at J, with 13 bases between the two ends. The CDR3 consists of 14 residues. Germline assignment: CDR1 DFQATT and CDR2 SNEGSKA (reference sequence). The CDR3 DNA reads as TGCAGTGCTGGGGAGACAGGCATGAACACTGAAGCTTTCTTT. Its protein is CSAGETGMNTEAFF.

About this clonotype: The junction differs from germline at one of its ends, possibly a read error. The genes are TRBV5-4 and TRBJ2-1, with a weak D call TRBD2 (6 bases). CDR1 SGHNT and CDR2 YYREEE come from the germline V gene (reference sequence). The CDR3 is made up of 12 amino acids. CDR3 amino acids: CASSAQTSKHFF. As DNA, the CDR3 is TGTGCCAGCAGCGCCCAGACTAGTAAGCACTTCTTC.

The J gene is TRBJ1-2, the V gene TRBV29-1; D gene unclear. Looked up from germline, CDR1 is SQVTM and CDR2 is ANQGSEA. The CDR3 runs to 12 residues. The V end was cut by 2 bases, the J end by 4 bases, with 8 bases between. CDR3: CSVESPGYGYTF. The CDR3 DNA is TGCAGCGTTGAATCTCCGGGCTATGGCTACACCTTC. The full variable domain, its missing parts supplied by reference TRBV29-1 and TRBJ1-2, is SAVISQKPSRDICQRGTSLTIQCQVDSQVTMMFWYRQQPGQSLTLIATANQGSEATYESGFVIDKFPISRPNLTFSTLTVSNMSPEDSSIYLCSVESPGYGYTFGSGTRLTVV.

This clonotype was observed at least ten times. The V gene is TRBV6-1, the J gene TRBJ2-3; 13 bases agree with TRBD2. The CDR3 sequence is 16 residues long. Germline trimming cut 5 bases from V and 2 bases from J; bases unmatched to any gene: 4. From germline, CDR1 is MNHNS and CDR2 SASEGT. CDR3 region: CASSTLAGGHTDTQYF. The CDR3 DNA sequence: TGTGCCAGCAGTACACTAGCGGGAGGGCACACAGATACGCAGTATTTT.

The chain combines TRBV19 with TRBJ2-1; D call uncertain. This CDR3 region has 15 residues. Germline lookup yields CDR1 LNHDA and CDR2 SQIVND (reference sequence). V was pared by 3 bases and J by 0 bases, with 9 bases between. CDR3: CASSISDSSYNEQFF. CDR3 nucleotide sequence: TGTGCCAGTAGTATTTCCGATAGCTCCTACAATGAGCAGTTCTTC.